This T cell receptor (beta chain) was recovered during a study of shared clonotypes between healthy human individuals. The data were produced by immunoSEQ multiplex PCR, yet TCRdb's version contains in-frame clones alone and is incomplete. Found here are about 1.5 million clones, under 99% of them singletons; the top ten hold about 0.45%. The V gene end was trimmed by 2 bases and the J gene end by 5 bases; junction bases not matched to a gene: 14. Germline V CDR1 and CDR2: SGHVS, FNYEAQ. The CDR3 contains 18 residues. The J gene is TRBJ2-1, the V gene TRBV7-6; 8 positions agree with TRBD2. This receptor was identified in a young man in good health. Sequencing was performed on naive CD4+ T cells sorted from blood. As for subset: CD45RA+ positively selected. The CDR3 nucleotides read TGTGCCAGCAGCTTAAGGGACCGACTAAGCGGGGGTAACAATGAGCAGTTCTTC. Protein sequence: CASSLRDRLSGGNNEQFF.